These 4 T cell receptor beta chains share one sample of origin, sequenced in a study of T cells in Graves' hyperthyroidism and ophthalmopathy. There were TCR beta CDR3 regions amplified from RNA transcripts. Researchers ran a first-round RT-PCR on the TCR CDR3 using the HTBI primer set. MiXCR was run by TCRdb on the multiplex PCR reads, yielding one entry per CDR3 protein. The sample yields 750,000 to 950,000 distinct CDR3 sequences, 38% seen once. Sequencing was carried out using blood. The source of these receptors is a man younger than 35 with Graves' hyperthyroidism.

This chain's CDR3 is CASSIAQDEQYF. CDR3 bases: TGTGCCAGTAGTATTGCACAGGACGAGCAGTACTTC. The chain has TRBV19 and TRBJ2-7; the D gene is possibly TRBD1 (5 bases). CDR1 LNHDA and CDR2 SQIVND come from the germline V gene (reference sequence). This CDR3 is 12 amino acids long. The ends were cut back, 3 bases at V and 5 bases at J, with 8 bases in the middle.

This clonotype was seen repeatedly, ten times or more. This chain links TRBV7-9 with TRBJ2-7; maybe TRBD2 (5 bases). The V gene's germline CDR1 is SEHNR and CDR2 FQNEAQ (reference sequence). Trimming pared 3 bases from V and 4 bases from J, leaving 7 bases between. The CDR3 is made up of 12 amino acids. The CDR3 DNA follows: TGTGCCAGCAGCTTTGAGGGATACGAGCAGTACTTC. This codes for CASSFEGYEQYF.

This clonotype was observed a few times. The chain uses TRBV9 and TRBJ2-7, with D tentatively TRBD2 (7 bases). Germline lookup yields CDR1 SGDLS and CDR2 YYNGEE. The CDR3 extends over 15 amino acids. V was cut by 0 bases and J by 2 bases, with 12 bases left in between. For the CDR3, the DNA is TGTGCCAGCAGCGTAGGGGCGGGGGCCCCCTACGAGCAGTACTTC. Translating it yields CASSVGAGAPYEQYF.

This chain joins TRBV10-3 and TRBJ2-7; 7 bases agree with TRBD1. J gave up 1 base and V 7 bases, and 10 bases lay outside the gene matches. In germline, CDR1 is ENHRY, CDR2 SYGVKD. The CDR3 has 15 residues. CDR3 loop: CAIMTGLGNSYEQYF. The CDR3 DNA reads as TGTGCCATCATGACAGGGTTGGGAAATTCCTACGAGCAGTACTTC.